The TCR beta chain under discussion was sequenced for a study of CD8 T cells in ankylosing spondylitis. Notes on the study in general: Significant enrichment of disease-linked clones was reportedly seen in matched ankylosing spondylitis synovial fluid. A TCR beta motif of about 8 highly homologous variants seemed to mark ankylosing spondylitis blood.

This clonotype was observed at least ten times. The target antigen is unknown. CDR1 is DFQATT and CDR2 is SNEGSKA in the germline V gene (reference sequence). The CDR3 is made up of 16 amino acids. The V and J ends lost 5 bases and 0 bases, in that order; junction bases with no gene match: 9. TCRdb reprocessed the 5' RACE reads with MiXCR, giving one entry per CDR3 protein. The table has under 250,000 distinct CDR3 sequences, 7.5% to 9.5% seen once; the top ten hold approximately 5%. The sequenced sample consisted of blood, either unsorted or a sorted T cell fraction (not recorded which). This chain links TRBV20-1 with TRBJ2-7, with 11 bases that match TRBD2. The receptor was derived from a female donor with ankylosing spondylitis or in good health (not recorded which). The CDR3 DNA reads TGCAGTGCTGCAGGACTAGCGGGTCGTAGCTCCTACGAGCAGTACTTC. Residues: CSAAGLAGRSSYEQYF.